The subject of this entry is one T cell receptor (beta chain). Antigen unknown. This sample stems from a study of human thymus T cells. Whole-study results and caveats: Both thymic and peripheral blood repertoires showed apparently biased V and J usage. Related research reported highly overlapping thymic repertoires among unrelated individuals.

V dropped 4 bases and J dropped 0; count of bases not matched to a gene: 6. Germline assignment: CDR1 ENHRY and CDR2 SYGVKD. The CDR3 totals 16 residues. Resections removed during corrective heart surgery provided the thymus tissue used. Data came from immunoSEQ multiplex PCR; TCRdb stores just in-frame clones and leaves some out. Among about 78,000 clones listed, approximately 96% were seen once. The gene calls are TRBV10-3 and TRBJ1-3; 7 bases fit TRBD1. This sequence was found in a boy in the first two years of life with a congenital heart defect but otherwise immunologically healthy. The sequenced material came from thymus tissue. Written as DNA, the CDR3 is TGTGCCATCAGTGGACCAGACAGGGACTCTGGAAACACCATATATTTT. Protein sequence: CAISGPDRDSGNTIYF.